This T cell receptor (beta chain) was found in a study of blood T cell repertoires in COVID-19. Turning to the study itself: Whether acute or convalescent, the COVID-19 samples came from the United States, Italy and Spain. T cells, B-cell-depleted T cells, or PBMCs provided the cDNA or gDNA that served as material.

The CDR3 runs to 14 residues. V was pared by 5 bases and J by 6 bases, with 17 bases between. From germline, CDR1 is LNHDA and CDR2 SQIVND (reference sequence). Study processing details: Reference gene primer amplification gave estimated nucleated cell counts. Some clones are missing from TCRdb's copy, which holds only in-frame ones; the method was immunoSEQ multiplex PCR. V and J calls and clone size are copied from that table; D and trimming were computed from the DNA. The repertoire holds some 230,000 clones, with about 83% as singletons. This clone has a count of ten or more. The clonotype comes from a woman between 50 and 59 years old with acute or convalescent COVID-19. The chain has TRBV19 and TRBJ2-7, with a weak D call TRBD2 (5 bases). The sample was peripheral blood. The CDR3 coding sequence is TGTGCCAGTAGTCTGAGCGGAGGTTTGCTCGAGCAGTACTTC. Translation gives CASSLSGGLLEQYF.